A selection of T cell receptor beta chains follows, all from one sample in a study of blood T cell repertoires in COVID-19. The repertoire was sequenced with immunoSEQ multiplex PCR; TCRdb's copy has only in-frame clones and lacks some. The sample has approximately 49,000 clones; less than 85% are singletons. The specimen sequenced was peripheral blood. Source of these receptors: a man aged 45-65 years with acute or convalescent COVID-19. Each CDR3 is given with its conserved first and last residue. D genes are given only for firm matches. Size is stated for part of the rows, as once, few or many counts, or as a class when the clone is expanded.

size,V,D,J,DNA,CDR3
-,TRBV5-8,-,TRBJ2-7,TGTGCCAGCAGCTTTAGAACGGGCTCCTACGAGCAGTACTTC,CASSFRTGSYEQYF
-,TRBV19,TRBD2,TRBJ2-1,TGTGCCAGTAGTGGAACTAGCGAGAATGAGCAGTTCTTC,CASSGTSENEQFF
-,TRBV19,-,TRBJ1-2,TGTGCCAGCCACCCCTGGGACTGGAAATTTCCTTATGGCTACACCTTC,CASHPWDWKFPYGYTF
-,TRBV28,TRBD2,TRBJ2-2,TGTGCCAGCAGCACTAGCGGGAGTCTCTGGGAGCTGTTTTTT,CASSTSGSLWELFF
-,TRBV3-1/TRBV3-2,-,TRBJ2-1,TGTGCCAGCAGCCAAACCGGGAGCACATCTAATGAGCAGTTCTTC,CASSQTGSTSNEQFF
-,TRBV28,TRBD2,TRBJ2-1,TGTGCCAGCAGTTTATCAACTAGCGGAATCTCCTACAATGAGCAGTTCTTC,CASSLSTSGISYNEQFF
once,TRBV3-1/TRBV3-2,TRBD1,TRBJ1-2,TGTGCCAGCAGCCAATGGGACAGGCCTAACTATGGCTACACCTTC,CASSQWDRPNYGYTF
-,TRBV9,-,TRBJ2-5,TGTGCCAGCAGCGTTAGCGTACAAGAGACCCAGTACTTC,CASSVSVQETQYF
-,TRBV5-6,TRBD2,TRBJ2-7,TGTGCCAGCAGCTCTCCAGGCGGGGGAGGAAGCTCCTACGAGCAGTACTTC,CASSSPGGGGSSYEQYF
-,TRBV2,-,TRBJ2-7,TGTGCCAGCAGTGATCATAAGGGAGACCCCTACGAGCAGTACTTC,CASSDHKGDPYEQYF
-,TRBV6-6,-,TRBJ1-3,TGTGCCAGCAGTTATGGGAGCTCTGGAAACACCATATATTTT,CASSYGSSGNTIYF
-,TRBV28,TRBD2,TRBJ2-7,TGTGCCAGCAGTTTATCTGGAGCGGGAGTTTTCCACGAGCAGTACTTC,CASSLSGAGVFHEQYF
-,TRBV5-1,TRBD1,TRBJ1-6,TGCGCCAGCAGCGCGGACAGGGGGGATGATTCACCCCTCCACTTT,CASSADRGDDSPLHF
few,TRBV5-6,TRBD1,TRBJ1-2,TGTGCCAGCAGATCCCCGGGACAGGGGAGGTTTTATGGCTACACCTTC,CASRSPGQGRFYGYTF
-,TRBV5-6,-,TRBJ2-2,TGTGCCAGCAGCTTAACAGGGTCCCTCCCCGGGGAGCTGTTTTTT,CASSLTGSLPGELFF
-,TRBV12-5,TRBD2,TRBJ2-2,TGTGCTAGTGGTTTGGTAGCGGGGGCGACCGGGGAGCTGTTTTTT,CASGLVAGATGELFF
-,TRBV2,TRBD2,TRBJ2-1,TGTGCCAGCAGTGATCTCGACCCCTTTAGTCTTAGCGGGAGAACCAAGGACAATGAGCAGTTCTTC,CASSDLDPFSLSGRTKDNEQFF
-,TRBV6-6,TRBD2,TRBJ2-2,TGTGCCAGCAGACTTCTAGCGGGGGAGGGCGGGGAGCTGTTTTTT,CASRLLAGEGGELFF
-,TRBV28,TRBD1,TRBJ1-2,TGTGCCAGCAGTTTGGGTGACAGGGTTGATGGCTACACCTTC,CASSLGDRVDGYTF
-,TRBV9,TRBD1,TRBJ2-7,TGTGCCAGCAGCGTAGGGGACAGTACCTACGAGCAGTACTTC,CASSVGDSTYEQYF
-,TRBV6-6,-,TRBJ1-6,TGTGCCAGCAGACCGAGGGATAATTCACCCCTCCACTTT,CASRPRDNSPLHF
-,TRBV10-1,-,TRBJ1-5,TGCGCCAGCAGGGCGGGACGGATTAGCAATCAGCCCCAGCATTTT,CASRAGRISNQPQHF
-,TRBV13,-,TRBJ2-2,TGTGCCAGCAGAATACAGGGAGTCACCGGGGAGCTGTTTTTT,CASRIQGVTGELFF
-,TRBV7-2,TRBD1,TRBJ2-7,TGTGCCAGCAGCCGGGACAGGGGTAGGGAGCAGTACTTC,CASSRDRGREQYF
-,TRBV5-1,TRBD1,TRBJ1-2,TGCGCCAGCAGCCAGAGTGGGACAGGGGATGGCTACACCTTC,CASSQSGTGDGYTF
few,TRBV7-9,-,TRBJ2-7,TGTGCCAGCAGCCCTATCCACGAGCAGTACTTC,CASSPIHEQYF
-,TRBV27,-,TRBJ2-3,TGTGCCAGCAGTTCATATGGGGAATTGGGGGACACCAAAGTGGATACGCAGTATTTT,CASSSYGELGDTKVDTQYF
-,TRBV19,TRBD1,TRBJ1-2,TGTGCCAGTAGTCCCGGGACAGGGTCCGTTGACTACACCTTC,CASSPGTGSVDYTF
-,TRBV27,-,TRBJ1-2,TGTGCCAGCAGTTTATCCCCGGGTCTTAGTTATGGTGGCTACACCTTC,CASSLSPGLSYGGYTF
-,TRBV7-3,-,TRBJ1-1,TGTGCCAGCAGCTTAACGGGCAGTCGGGGCACTGAAGCTTTCTTT,CASSLTGSRGTEAFF
few,TRBV11-2,TRBD1,TRBJ1-5,TGTGCCAGCAGCCCAGTGAGGGGGCGCTCCAATCAGCCCCAGCATTTT,CASSPVRGRSNQPQHF
-,TRBV18,TRBD1,TRBJ2-1,TGTGCCAGCTCAGGAGACAGGGGGCTATACAATGAGCAGTTCTTC,CASSGDRGLYNEQFF
-,TRBV24-1,-,TRBJ2-3,TGTGCCACCAGTGATTTTCAAGATACGCAGTATTTT,CATSDFQDTQYF
once,TRBV15,TRBD1,TRBJ1-4,TGTGCCACCAGCATTATAAGGATCCGGGACAGGAATGAAAAACTGTTTTTT,CATSIIRIRDRNEKLFF
-,TRBV5-4,TRBD1,TRBJ2-7,TGTGCCAGCAGCCTTTCCGGGACAGGGTACAACGAGCAGTACTTC,CASSLSGTGYNEQYF
once,TRBV3-1/TRBV3-2,TRBD2,TRBJ2-3,TGTGCCAGCAGCCAAGATATAGCGGGGTCAGATACGCAGTATTTT,CASSQDIAGSDTQYF
-,TRBV7-2,TRBD1,TRBJ1-4,TGTGCCAGCAGCGAAGGCGACAGGGGGAGCAGTGAAAAACTGTTTTTT,CASSEGDRGSSEKLFF
few,TRBV7-8,-,TRBJ1-4,TGTGCCAGCAGCGTAGGACAGTATAATGAAAAACTGTTTTTT,CASSVGQYNEKLFF
-,TRBV19,TRBD1,TRBJ1-2,TGTGCCAGTAGTTGGCAGGGGGCGGATGGCTACACCTTC,CASSWQGADGYTF
-,TRBV5-1,TRBD1,TRBJ1-1,TGCGCCAGCAGCTTAGGTTCGACAGGGGCCAATGAAGCTTTCTTT,CASSLGSTGANEAFF
once,TRBV28,-,TRBJ2-7,TGTGCCAGCAGTTTACTTAACTACGAGCAGTACTTC,CASSLLNYEQYF
-,TRBV10-3,TRBD1,TRBJ2-5,TGTGCCGCCTGCCCGGGACAGGGTATGGAGACCCAGTACTTC,CAACPGQGMETQYF
-,TRBV25-1,TRBD1,TRBJ1-1,TGTGCCAGCAGTGTACACAGGGGAACAGACACTGAAGCTTTCTTT,CASSVHRGTDTEAFF
-,TRBV3-1/TRBV3-2,-,TRBJ2-2,TGTGCCAGCAGCCAAGTCTACGGGGAGCTGTTTTTT,CASSQVYGELFF
-,TRBV5-1,TRBD1,TRBJ1-5,TGCGCCAGCAGCTATGGACAGGGGGCGGATCAGCCCCAGCATTTT,CASSYGQGADQPQHF
-,TRBV10-3,TRBD1,TRBJ1-5,TGTGCCACCTGGGGACAGGGAAACAATCAGCCCCAGCATTTT,CATWGQGNNQPQHF
-,TRBV28,-,TRBJ1-6,TGTGCCAGCAGATCCTCAGGGTCCTTCTATAATTCACCCCTCCACTTT,CASRSSGSFYNSPLHF
-,TRBV7-9,-,TRBJ1-3,TGTGCCAGCAGCCCGACCGGGGGGGCTGGAAACACCATATATTTT,CASSPTGGAGNTIYF
-,TRBV4-2,TRBD2,TRBJ2-2,TGTGCCAGCAGGGGACTAGCGGGAGTGGGCGGGGAGCTGTTTTTT,CASRGLAGVGGELFF
-,TRBV7-9,TRBD1,TRBJ2-7,TGTGCCAGCAGCTTAGGGGGACAGACCTACGAGCAGTACTTC,CASSLGGQTYEQYF
-,TRBV11-3,-,TRBJ2-1,TGTGCCAGCAGCTTAGCTGCGGGCAGGAACAATGAGCAGTTCTTC,CASSLAAGRNNEQFF
-,TRBV30,-,TRBJ1-3,TGTGCCTGGAGAGGATTTACAGAGAGCTCTGGAAACACCATATATTTT,CAWRGFTESSGNTIYF
-,TRBV2,TRBD1,TRBJ1-2,TGTGCCAGCAGTAGATCAGACAGGGGGACGTTAGAAGGGGGCTACACCTTC,CASSRSDRGTLEGGYTF